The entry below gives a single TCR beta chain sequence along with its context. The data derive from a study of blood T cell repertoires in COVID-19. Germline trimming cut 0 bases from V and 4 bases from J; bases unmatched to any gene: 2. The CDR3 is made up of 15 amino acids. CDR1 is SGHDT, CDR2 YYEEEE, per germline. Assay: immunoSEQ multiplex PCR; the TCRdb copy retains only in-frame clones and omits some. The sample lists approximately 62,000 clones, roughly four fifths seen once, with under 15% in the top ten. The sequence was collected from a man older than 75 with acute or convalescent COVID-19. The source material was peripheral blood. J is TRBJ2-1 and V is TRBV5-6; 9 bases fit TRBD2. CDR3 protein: CASSLGSGGYNEQFF. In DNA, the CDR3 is TGTGCCAGCAGCTTGGGCAGCGGGGGGTACAATGAGCAGTTCTTC.